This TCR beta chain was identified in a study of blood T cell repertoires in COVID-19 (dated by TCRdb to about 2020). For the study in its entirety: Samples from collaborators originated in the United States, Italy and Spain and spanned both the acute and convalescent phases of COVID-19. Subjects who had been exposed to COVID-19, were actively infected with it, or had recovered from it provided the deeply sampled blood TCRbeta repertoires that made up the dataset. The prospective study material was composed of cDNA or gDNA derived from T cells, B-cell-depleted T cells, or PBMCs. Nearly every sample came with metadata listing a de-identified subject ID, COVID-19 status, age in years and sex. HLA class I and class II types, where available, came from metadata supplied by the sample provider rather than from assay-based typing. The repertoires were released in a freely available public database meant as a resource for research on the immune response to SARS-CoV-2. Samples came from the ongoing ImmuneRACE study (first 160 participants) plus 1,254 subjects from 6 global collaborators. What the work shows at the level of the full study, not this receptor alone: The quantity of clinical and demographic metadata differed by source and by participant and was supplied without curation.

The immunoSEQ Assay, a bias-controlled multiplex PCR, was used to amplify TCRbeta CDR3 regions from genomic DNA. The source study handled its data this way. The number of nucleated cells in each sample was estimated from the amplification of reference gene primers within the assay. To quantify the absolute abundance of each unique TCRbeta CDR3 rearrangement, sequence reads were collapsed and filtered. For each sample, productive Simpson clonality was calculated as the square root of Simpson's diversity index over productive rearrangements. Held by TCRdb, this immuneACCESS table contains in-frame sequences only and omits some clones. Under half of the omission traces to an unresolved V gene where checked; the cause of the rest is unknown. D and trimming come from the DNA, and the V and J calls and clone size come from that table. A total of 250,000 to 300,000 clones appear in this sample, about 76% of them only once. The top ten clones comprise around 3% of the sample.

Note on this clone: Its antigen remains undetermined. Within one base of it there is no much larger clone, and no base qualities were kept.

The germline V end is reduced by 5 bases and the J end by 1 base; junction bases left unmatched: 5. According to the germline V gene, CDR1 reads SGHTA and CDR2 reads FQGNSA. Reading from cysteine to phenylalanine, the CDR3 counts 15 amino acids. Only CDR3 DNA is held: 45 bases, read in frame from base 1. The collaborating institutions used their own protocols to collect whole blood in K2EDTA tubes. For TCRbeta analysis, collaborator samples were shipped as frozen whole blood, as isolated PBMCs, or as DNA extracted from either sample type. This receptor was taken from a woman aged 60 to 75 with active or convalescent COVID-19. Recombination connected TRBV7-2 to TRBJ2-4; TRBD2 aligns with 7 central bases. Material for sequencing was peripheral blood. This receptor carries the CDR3 CASSPTSAAKNIQYF. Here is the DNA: TGTGCCAGCAGCCCCACTAGCGCGGCCAAAAACATTCAGTACTTC.